The present TCR beta chain was sequenced within a study of blood T cell repertoires in COVID-19. Study-level information: Researchers got acute and convalescent COVID-19 samples from the United States, Italy and Spain. T cells, B-cell-depleted T cells, or PBMCs provided the cDNA or gDNA that served as material.

Clones were sequenced by immunoSEQ multiplex PCR, and TCRdb holds only the in-frame ones, with some missing. The sample contains over 350,000 clones, just over 85% of which appear only once. V was shortened by 0 bases and J by 12 bases, with 16 bases between the two germline ends. Looked up from germline, CDR1 is SGDLS and CDR2 is YYNGEE. The length of the CDR3 is 15 residues. V gene TRBV9 combines with J gene TRBJ1-6; D perhaps matches TRBD1 (6 bases). Sample: peripheral blood. The TCR was taken from a woman under 40 with active or convalescent COVID-19. CDR3 bases: TGTGCCAGCAGCGTAGCTCGAGGGGCAGGGGAACCCCTCCACTTT. Protein product: CASSVARGAGEPLHF.